This passage covers 8 T cell receptor beta chains from one sample sequenced in a study of CD4 T cells in relation to SARS-CoV-2 and coronaviruses. Unexposed donor CD4+ T cells date from about 2010-2019, before the COVID-19 pandemic. After roughly 9 days of culture, CD4+ T cells were isolated. The antigens of these receptors remain unknown. Clones were sequenced by immunoSEQ multiplex PCR, and TCRdb holds only the in-frame ones, with some missing. This table holds over 15,000 clones, roughly 83% found once. Sequencing was carried out using CD4+ T cells from PBMCs, cultured in vitro. The receptors stem from a human donor in good health.

This clone occurred a few times. The CDR3 protein is CASSLAAPIGELFF. The DNA for the CDR3 is TGTGCCAGCAGCTTGGCGGCCCCGATTGGGGAGCTGTTTTTT. The rearrangement joins TRBV5-6 to TRBJ2-2; D is unresolved. Germline V gene lookup returns CDR1 SGHDT and CDR2 YYEEEE. The V gene lost 0 bases and the J gene lost 8 bases, with 11 bases spanning the gap. The CDR3 is 14 amino acids. The variable domain in full, completed from reference TRBV5-6 and TRBJ2-2, reads DAGVTQSPTHLIKTRGQQVTLRCSPKSGHDTVSWYQQALGQGPQFIFQYYEEEERQRGNFPDRFSGHQFPNYSSELNVNALLLGDSALYLCASSLAAPIGELFFGEGSRLTVL.

J is TRBJ1-2 and V is TRBV5-4; D gene unclear. Per the germline V gene, CDR1 is SGHNT and CDR2 is YYREEE (reference sequence). V shed 3 bases and J shed 8 bases, with 11 bases lying between them. This CDR3 comprises 12 residues. DNA of the CDR3: TGTGCCAGCAGCTCGTTCCGATACGGCTACACCTTC. Protein: CASSSFRYGYTF.

V usage is TRBV21-1 and J usage is TRBJ2-7. TRBV21-1 is given as a pseudogene. The CDR3 length is 11 residues. The CDR3 protein is CASTWSYEQYF. The CDR3 nucleotides are TGTGCCAGCACCTGGTCCTACGAGCAGTACTTC.

This clone was detected only once. This chain links TRBV6-2 or TRBV6-3 with TRBJ1-1, with a weak D call TRBD1 (5 bases). Germline CDR1 is MNHEY and CDR2 is SVGEGT. There are 15 residues in the CDR3. Deletions cut 6 bases from V and 4 bases from J, with 18 bases between. The CDR3 DNA reads TGTGCCAGCAGCCCACCGGGACCCCGGGGCACTGAAGCTTTCTTT. Protein: CASSPPGPRGTEAFF.

The chain recombines TRBV10-3 with TRBJ1-1; possible D gene TRBD1, 5 bases. The CDR3 is 15 amino acids. V was shortened by 3 bases and J by 8 bases, with 19 bases between the two germline ends. Germline V lookup: CDR1 ENHRY, CDR2 SYGVKD. Here the CDR3 reads CAISERTDGAGEAFF. DNA for the CDR3: TGTGCCATCAGTGAAAGGACGGACGGGGCAGGGGAAGCTTTCTTT.

V gene TRBV7-3 combines with J gene TRBJ2-1; no definite D call. Trimming stripped 5 bases from V and 0 bases from J, with 11 bases between. Germline V CDR1 and CDR2: SGHTA, FQGTGA. CDR3 length equals 15 residues. CDR3 coding DNA: TGTGCCAGCAGCCCCATGTGGGGCTCCTACAATGAGCAGTTCTTC. This translates into CASSPMWGSYNEQFF.

The gene calls are TRBV27 and TRBJ1-2; D unclear. With 1 base removed from V and 4 bases from J, the gap between germline ends came to 16 bases. The germline gives CDR1 MNHEY, CDR2 SMNVEV (reference sequence). The CDR3 totals 16 residues. CDR3 coding DNA: TGTGCCAGCAGTTTATTCTCCGAGGGCCTTCCCTATGGCTACACCTTC. It codes for CASSLFSEGLPYGYTF.

The chain carries TRBV14 and TRBJ1-4; maybe TRBD1 (5 bases). The germline V gene has CDR1 SGHDN and CDR2 FVKESK. This CDR3 contains 15 residues. V shed 4 bases and J shed 7 bases, with 16 bases lying between them. CDR3 loop: CASSRFQGGGEKLFF. The DNA of the CDR3 is TGTGCCAGCAGCCGATTTCAGGGAGGAGGTGAAAAACTGTTTTTT. Full variable domain (outside the CDR3, taken from reference TRBV14 and TRBJ1-4): EAGVTQFPSHSVIEKGQTVTLRCDPISGHDNLYWYRRVMGKEIKFLLHFVKESKQDESGMPNNRFLAERTGGTYSTLKVQPAELEDSGVYFCASSRFQGGGEKLFFGSGTQLSVL.